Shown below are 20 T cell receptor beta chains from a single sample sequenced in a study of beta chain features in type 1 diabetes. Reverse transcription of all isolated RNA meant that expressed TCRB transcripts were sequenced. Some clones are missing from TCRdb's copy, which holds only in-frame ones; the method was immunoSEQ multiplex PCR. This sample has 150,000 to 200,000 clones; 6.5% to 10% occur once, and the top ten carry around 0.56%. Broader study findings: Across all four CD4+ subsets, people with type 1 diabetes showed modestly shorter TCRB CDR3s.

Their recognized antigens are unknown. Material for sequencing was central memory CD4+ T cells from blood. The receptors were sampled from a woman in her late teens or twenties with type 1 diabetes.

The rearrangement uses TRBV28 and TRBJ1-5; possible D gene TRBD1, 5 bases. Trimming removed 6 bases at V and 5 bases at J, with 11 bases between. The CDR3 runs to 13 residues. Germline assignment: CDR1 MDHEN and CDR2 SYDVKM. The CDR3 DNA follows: TGTGCCAGCAGCGGGGGGTGGGATCAGCCCCAGCATTTT. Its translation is CASSGGWDQPQHF.

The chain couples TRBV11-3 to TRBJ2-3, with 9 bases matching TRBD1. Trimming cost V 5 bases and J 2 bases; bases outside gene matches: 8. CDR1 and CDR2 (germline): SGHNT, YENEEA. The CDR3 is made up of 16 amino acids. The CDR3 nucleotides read TGTGCCAGCAGCCTTTCCGGGACAGGGCACACAGATACGCAGTATTTT. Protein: CASSLSGTGHTDTQYF.

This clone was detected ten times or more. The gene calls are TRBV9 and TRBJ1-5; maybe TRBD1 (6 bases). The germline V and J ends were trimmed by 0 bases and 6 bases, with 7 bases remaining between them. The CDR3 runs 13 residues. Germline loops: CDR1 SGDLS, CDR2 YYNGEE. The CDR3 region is CASSVEDSQPQHF. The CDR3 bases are TGTGCCAGCAGCGTAGAGGACAGTCAGCCCCAGCATTTT.

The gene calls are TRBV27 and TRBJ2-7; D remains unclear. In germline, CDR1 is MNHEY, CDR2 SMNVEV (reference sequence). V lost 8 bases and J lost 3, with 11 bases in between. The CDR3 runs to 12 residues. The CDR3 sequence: CASGTVYYEQYF. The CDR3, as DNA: TGTGCCAGCGGAACAGTTTACTACGAGCAGTACTTC.

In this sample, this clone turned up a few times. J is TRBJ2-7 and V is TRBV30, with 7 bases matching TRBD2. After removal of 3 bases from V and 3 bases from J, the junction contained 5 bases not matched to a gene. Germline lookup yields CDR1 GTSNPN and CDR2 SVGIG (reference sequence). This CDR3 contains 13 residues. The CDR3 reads CAWRSGGLYEQYF. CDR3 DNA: TGTGCCTGGAGATCGGGGGGTCTCTACGAGCAGTACTTC. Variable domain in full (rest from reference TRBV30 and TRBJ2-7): SQTIHQWPATLVQPVGSPLSLECTVEGTSNPNLYWYRQAAGRGLQLLFYSVGIGQISSEVPQNLSASRPQDRQFILSSKKLLLSDSGFYLCAWRSGGLYEQYFGPGTRLTVT.

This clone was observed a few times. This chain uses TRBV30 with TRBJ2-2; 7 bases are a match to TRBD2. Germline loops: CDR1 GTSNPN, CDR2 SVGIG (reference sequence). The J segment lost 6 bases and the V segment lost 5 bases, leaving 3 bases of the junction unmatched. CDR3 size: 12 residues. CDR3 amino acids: CAWGLVSGELFF. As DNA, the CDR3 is TGTGCCTGGGGACTAGTATCCGGGGAGCTGTTTTTT.

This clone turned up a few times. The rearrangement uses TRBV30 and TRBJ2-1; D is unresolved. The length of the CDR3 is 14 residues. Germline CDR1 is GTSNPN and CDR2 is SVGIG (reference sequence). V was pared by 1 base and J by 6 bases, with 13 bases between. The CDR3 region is CAWSARVVTNEQFF. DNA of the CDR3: TGTGCCTGGAGTGCAAGAGTAGTAACCAATGAGCAGTTCTTC.

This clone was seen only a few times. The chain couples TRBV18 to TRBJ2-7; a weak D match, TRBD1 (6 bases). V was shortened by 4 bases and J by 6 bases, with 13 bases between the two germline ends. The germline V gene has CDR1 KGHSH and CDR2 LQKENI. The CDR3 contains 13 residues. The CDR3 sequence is CASSQAQGIEQYF. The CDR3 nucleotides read TGTGCCAGCTCACAAGCGCAGGGGATCGAGCAGTACTTC.

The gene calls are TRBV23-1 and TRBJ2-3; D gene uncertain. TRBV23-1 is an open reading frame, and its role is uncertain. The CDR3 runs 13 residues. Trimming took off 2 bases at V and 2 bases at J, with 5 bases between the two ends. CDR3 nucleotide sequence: TGCGCCAGCAGTCAACGCGACACAGATACGCAGTATTTT. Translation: CASSQRDTDTQYF.

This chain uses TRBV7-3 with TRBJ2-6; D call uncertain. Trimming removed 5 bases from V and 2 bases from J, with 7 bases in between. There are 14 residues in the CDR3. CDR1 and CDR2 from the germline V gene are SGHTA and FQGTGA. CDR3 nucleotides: TGTGCCAGCAGCCCATTTCCTGGGGCCAACGTCCTGACTTTC. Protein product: CASSPFPGANVLTF.

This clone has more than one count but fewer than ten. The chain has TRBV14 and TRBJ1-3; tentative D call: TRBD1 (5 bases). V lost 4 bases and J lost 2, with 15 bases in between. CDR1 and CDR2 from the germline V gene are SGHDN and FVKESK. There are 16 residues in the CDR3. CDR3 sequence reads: CASSLSGLPAGNTIYF. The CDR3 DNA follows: TGTGCCAGCAGCCTGTCGGGACTCCCCGCTGGAAACACCATATATTTT. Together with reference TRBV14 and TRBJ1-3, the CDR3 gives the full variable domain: EAGVTQFPSHSVIEKGQTVTLRCDPISGHDNLYWYRRVMGKEIKFLLHFVKESKQDESGMPNNRFLAERTGGTYSTLKVQPAELEDSGVYFCASSLSGLPAGNTIYFGEGSWLTVV.

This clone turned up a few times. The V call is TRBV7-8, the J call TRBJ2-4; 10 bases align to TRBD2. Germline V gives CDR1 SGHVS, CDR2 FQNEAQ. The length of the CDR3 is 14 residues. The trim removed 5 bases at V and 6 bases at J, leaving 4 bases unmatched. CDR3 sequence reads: CASSPRLAGNIQYF. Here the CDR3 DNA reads TGTGCCAGCAGCCCGCGACTAGCGGGAAACATTCAGTACTTC. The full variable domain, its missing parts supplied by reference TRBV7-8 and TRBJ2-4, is GAGVSQSPRYKVAKRGQDVALRCDPISGHVSLFWYQQALGQGPEFLTYFQNEAQLDKSGLPSDRFFAERPEGSVSTLKIQRTQQEDSAVYLCASSPRLAGNIQYFGAGTRLSVL.

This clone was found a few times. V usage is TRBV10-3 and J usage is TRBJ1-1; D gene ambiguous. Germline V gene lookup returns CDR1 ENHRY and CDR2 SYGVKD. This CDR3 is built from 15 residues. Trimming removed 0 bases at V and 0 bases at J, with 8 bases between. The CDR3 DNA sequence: TGTGCCATCAGTGAGTCTGCGATACTGAACACTGAAGCTTTCTTT. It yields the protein CAISESAILNTEAFF.

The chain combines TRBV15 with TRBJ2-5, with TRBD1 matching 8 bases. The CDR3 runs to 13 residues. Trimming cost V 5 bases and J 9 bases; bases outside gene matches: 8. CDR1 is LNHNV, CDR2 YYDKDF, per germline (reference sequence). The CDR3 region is CATSAGGVGAQYF. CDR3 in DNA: TGTGCCACCAGCGCAGGGGGCGTGGGGGCCCAGTACTTC.

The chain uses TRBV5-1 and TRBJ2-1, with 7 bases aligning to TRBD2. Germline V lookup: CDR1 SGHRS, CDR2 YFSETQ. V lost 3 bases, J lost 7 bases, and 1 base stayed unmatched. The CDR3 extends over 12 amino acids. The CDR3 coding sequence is TGCGCCAGCAGCTCCGGGGGGAATGAGCAGTTCTTC. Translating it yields CASSSGGNEQFF.

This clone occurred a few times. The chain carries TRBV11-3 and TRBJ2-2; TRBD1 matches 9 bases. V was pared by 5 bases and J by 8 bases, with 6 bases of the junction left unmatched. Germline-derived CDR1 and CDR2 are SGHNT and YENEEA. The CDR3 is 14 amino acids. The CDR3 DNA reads TGTGCCAGCAGCGTTTACAGGGGGCGGGGGGAGCTGTTTTTT. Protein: CASSVYRGRGELFF.

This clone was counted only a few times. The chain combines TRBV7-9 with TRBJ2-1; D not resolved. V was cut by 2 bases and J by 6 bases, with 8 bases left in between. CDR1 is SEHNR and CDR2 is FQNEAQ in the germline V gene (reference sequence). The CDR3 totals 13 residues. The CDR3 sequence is CASSLNSGNEQFF. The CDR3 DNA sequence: TGTGCCAGCAGCTTAAACTCCGGCAATGAGCAGTTCTTC.

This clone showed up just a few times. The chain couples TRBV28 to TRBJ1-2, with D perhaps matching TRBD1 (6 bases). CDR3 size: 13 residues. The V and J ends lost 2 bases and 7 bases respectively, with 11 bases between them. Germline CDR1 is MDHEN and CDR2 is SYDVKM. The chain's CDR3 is CASSLAGQTGYTF. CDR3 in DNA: TGTGCCAGCAGTTTAGCCGGACAGACTGGCTACACCTTC.

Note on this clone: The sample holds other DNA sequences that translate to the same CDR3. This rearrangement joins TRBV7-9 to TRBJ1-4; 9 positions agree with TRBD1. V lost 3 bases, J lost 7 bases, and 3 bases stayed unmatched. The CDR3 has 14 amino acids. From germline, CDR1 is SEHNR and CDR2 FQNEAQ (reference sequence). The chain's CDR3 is CASSLGQGGEKLFF. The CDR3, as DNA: TGTGCCAGCAGCTTGGGACAGGGAGGTGAAAAACTGTTTTTT.

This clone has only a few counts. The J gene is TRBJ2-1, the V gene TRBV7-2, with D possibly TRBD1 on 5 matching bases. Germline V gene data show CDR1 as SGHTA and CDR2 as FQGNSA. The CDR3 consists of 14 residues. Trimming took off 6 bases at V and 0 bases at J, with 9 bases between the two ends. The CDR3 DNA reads TGTGCCAGCAGTACCCAGGGCTCCTACAATGAGCAGTTCTTC. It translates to CASSTQGSYNEQFF.